What follows is one T cell receptor beta chain and its context. The antigen remains undetermined. The sample is drawn from a study of blood T cells in healthy people across ages. On the study more broadly: Through template switching, about one barcoded beta molecule was captured per two T cells, as measured in model experiments. Study results and caveats: It was the long-lived donors that had more naive CD4+ cells and higher diversity than aged donors.

CDR1 ENHRY and CDR2 SYGVKD come from the germline V gene. CDR3 length: 13 amino acids. PCR was performed a second time for about 7 to 12 cycles using a sample-barcoded 5' primer and a J-beta primer mix. TCRdb re-called the 5' RACE reads with MiXCR, one entry per CDR3 protein. In the table there are more than 550,000 distinct CDR3 sequences, roughly 20% of which are singletons. The origin of this receptor is a man in his sixties or seventies in good health. This chain connects TRBV10-3 to TRBJ2-5, with D uncertain. The J call may be incorrect, as the DNA end agrees better with TRBJ2-7. The sequenced sample was blood. The CDR3 region has the DNA TGTGCCATCAGTGAGTCGATATCGGACGAGCAGTACGTC. This codes for CAISESISDEQYV.